The present entry profiles one T cell receptor beta chain with its context. Its antigen is as yet unknown. The data belong to a study of shared clonotypes between healthy human individuals. Study information: The donors, a couple of women and a few men, were aged 18 to 49. General study points: Sampling covered blood only; tissue repertoires likely differ.

The CDR3 runs to 17 residues. In germline, CDR1 is SGHRS, CDR2 YFSETQ. J was trimmed by 4 bases and V by 2 bases; bases with no gene match: 11. Assay: immunoSEQ multiplex PCR; the TCRdb copy retains only in-frame clones and omits some. The sample records about 2.3 million clones, more than 85% being singletons. The source is a young man in good health. Some clones in this sample may be carry-over from other donors' samples. J is TRBJ2-3 and V is TRBV5-1; 9 positions agree with TRBD1. Input material: naive CD4+ T cells from PBMCs. Subset described: CD45RA+ positively selected. The CDR3 loop reads CASSLRPGQGHADTQYF. The DNA of the CDR3 is TGCGCCAGCAGCTTAAGGCCAGGACAGGGGCATGCAGATACGCAGTATTTT.